These 30 T cell receptor beta chains were sequenced from one sample in a study of monozygotic twins with cystic fibrosis (dated by TCRdb to 2020 to 2023). Receptor libraries were prepared by the immunoSEQ multiplex PCR assay. TCRdb limited this immuneACCESS table to in-frame rearrangements with V and J called. A share of clones is missing; checked studies link under half to unresolved V genes, and the rest is unexplained. This sample is represented by 9,500 to 12,000 clones; over 99% of them were singletons. The ten biggest clones cover 0.41% of the sample. The sequenced sample was blood. Receptor source: a man between 18 and 35 years old with cystic fibrosis.

The chain joins TRBV29-1 to TRBJ1-2; D is undetermined. From germline, CDR1 is SQVTM and CDR2 ANQGSEA. The CDR3 consists of 9 residues. Trimming removed 3 bases from V and 7 bases from J, with 3 bases in between. The chain's CDR3 is CSVDGGYTF. The CDR3 nucleotides read TGCAGCGTTGACGGTGGCTACACCTTC.

The gene calls are TRBV5-1 and TRBJ1-2, with TRBD1 matching 7 bases. This CDR3 comprises 14 residues. CDR1 is SGHRS and CDR2 is YFSETQ in the germline V gene. The V gene end was trimmed by 3 bases and the J gene end by 6 bases; junction bases not matched to a gene: 8. CDR3 sequence (DNA): TGCGCCAGCAGCTCGGGGGACAGCGAGCATGGCTACACCTTC. Its translation is CASSSGDSEHGYTF. Together with reference TRBV5-1 and TRBJ1-2, the CDR3 gives the full variable domain: KAGVTQTPRYLIKTRGQQVTLSCSPISGHRSVSWYQQTPGQGLQFLFEYFSETQRNKGNFPGRFSGRQFSNSRSEMNVSTLELGDSALYLCASSSGDSEHGYTFGSGTRLTVV.

V gene TRBV19 combines with J gene TRBJ2-2; either TRBD1 or TRBD2 may fit D (5 bases each). Trimming stripped 4 bases from V and 9 bases from J, with 12 bases between. The CDR3 totals 13 residues. Germline V lookup: CDR1 LNHDA, CDR2 SQIVND (reference sequence). The CDR3 reads CASSTLRGRELFF. The CDR3 nucleotides read TGTGCCAGTAGTACCCTGAGGGGCCGGGAGCTGTTTTTT.

J is TRBJ2-2 and V is TRBV5-1, with 10 positions matching TRBD2. This CDR3 spans 15 amino acids. CDR1 is SGHRS, CDR2 YFSETQ, per germline. The ends lost 0 bases at V and 5 bases at J; junction bases unmatched: 1. CDR3 nucleotides: TGCGCCAGCAGCTTGGCACTAGCGGGAACCGGGGAGCTGTTTTTT. This gives the protein CASSLALAGTGELFF. The full variable domain, with the rest looked up from reference TRBV5-1 and TRBJ2-2, is KAGVTQTPRYLIKTRGQQVTLSCSPISGHRSVSWYQQTPGQGLQFLFEYFSETQRNKGNFPGRFSGRQFSNSRSEMNVSTLELGDSALYLCASSLALAGTGELFFGEGSRLTVL.

V usage is TRBV4-2 and J usage is TRBJ2-1; 9 bases fit TRBD2. The germline V gene encodes CDR1 LGHNA and CDR2 YNFKEQ. Trimming removed 4 bases from V and 9 bases from J; junction bases left unmatched: 10. The CDR3 is made up of 15 amino acids. Here the CDR3 reads CASSLVGLAVTEQFF. In DNA, the CDR3 is TGTGCCAGCAGCCTCGTGGGACTAGCTGTTACTGAGCAGTTCTTC.

This chain links TRBV6-4 with TRBJ1-2; D is unresolved. CDR3 length: 14 amino acids. V gave up 5 bases and J gave up 3 bases, with 13 bases separating them. Germline V gene sequence: CDR1 MRHNA, CDR2 SNTAGT. CDR3 residues: CASSRTMDDYGYTF. The CDR3 DNA reads TGTGCCAGCAGTCGAACTATGGATGACTATGGCTACACCTTC.

The rearrangement uses TRBV4-2 and TRBJ2-1; 14 nucleotides line up with TRBD2. Germline V gene lookup returns CDR1 LGHNA and CDR2 YNFKEQ. Trimming took 1 base from V and 4 from J; bases not matched to a gene: 15. The CDR3 is made up of 21 amino acids. CDR3 sequence: CASSQVVGTGLAGGPYNEQFF. The CDR3 nucleotides are TGTGCCAGCAGCCAAGTTGTGGGTACCGGACTAGCGGGGGGCCCGTACAATGAGCAGTTCTTC.

The V call is TRBV11-2, the J call TRBJ1-2; tentative D call: TRBD1 (6 bases). CDR3 length: 15 residues. CDR1 and CDR2 (germline): SGHAT, FQNNGV. V was pared by 5 bases and J by 0 bases, with 13 bases between. The CDR3 coding sequence is TGTGCCAGCAGCCAAGGGGGGAACGCTAACTATGGCTACACCTTC. This encodes CASSQGGNANYGYTF.

The chain carries TRBV11-2 and TRBJ2-2; D may be TRBD2 (5 bases). CDR1 is SGHAT, CDR2 FQNNGV, per germline. V lost 5 bases, J lost 8 bases, and 12 bases lay in between. CDR3 size: 13 residues. The CDR3 sequence is CASSRSGEGELFF. The CDR3 coding sequence is TGTGCCAGCAGCCGAAGCGGCGAGGGGGAGCTGTTTTTT.

The gene calls are TRBV18 and TRBJ2-2, with D hard to call. Germline values: CDR1 KGHSH, CDR2 LQKENI. V was cut by 1 base and J by 5 bases, with 14 bases left in between. The CDR3 extends over 16 amino acids. The CDR3 DNA is TGTGCCAGCTCACCACGGCTCCAAGGATTGACCGGGGAGCTGTTTTTT. This encodes CASSPRLQGLTGELFF.

The rearrangement links TRBV11-2 to TRBJ2-7; D may be TRBD1 (5 bases). V was shortened by 5 bases and J by 2 bases, with 13 bases between the two germline ends. Germline assignment: CDR1 SGHAT and CDR2 FQNNGV. The CDR3 covers 14 residues. CDR3 sequence: CASSPDIIAYEQYF. CDR3 nucleotide sequence: TGTGCCAGCAGCCCGGACATCATCGCCTACGAGCAGTACTTC.

This clone was recorded only once. J is TRBJ2-3 and V is TRBV27; possibly TRBD1 for D (5 bases). Trimming stripped 6 bases from V and 4 bases from J, with 8 bases between. Germline assignment: CDR1 MNHEY and CDR2 SMNVEV (reference sequence). The CDR3 runs 12 residues. The CDR3 region has the DNA TGTGCCAGCAGGGGGCTCGCAGATACGCAGTATTTT. Amino acid sequence: CASRGLADTQYF.

The chain's CDR3 is CASSEARGGLRETQYF. As DNA, the CDR3 is TGTGCCAGCAGTGAAGCGCGAGGGGGCCTGAGGGAGACCCAGTACTTC. The gene calls are TRBV2 and TRBJ2-5, with 7 bases aligning to TRBD1. V lost 0 bases, J lost 5 bases, and 9 bases stayed unmatched. The CDR3 consists of 16 residues. Germline V gene data show CDR1 as SNHLY and CDR2 as FYNNEI.

V usage is TRBV19 and J usage is TRBJ1-2; TRBD1 agrees at 8 bases. V gave up 10 bases and J gave up 4 bases; unmatched junction bases: 2. CDR1 is LNHDA, CDR2 SQIVND, per germline (reference sequence). This CDR3 spans 11 amino acids. CDR3 nucleotides: TGTGCCACCACAGGGGGCTATGGCTACACCTTC. It yields the protein CATTGGYGYTF.

The rearrangement links TRBV27 to TRBJ2-7; D not certain. The CDR3 totals 12 residues. Germline CDR1 and CDR2: MNHEY and SMNVEV (reference sequence). V lost 5 bases and J lost 7, with 12 bases in between. DNA of the CDR3: TGTGCCAGCAGTGGACCTCTACGGGAGCAGTACTTC. Protein: CASSGPLREQYF.

This chain uses TRBV19 with TRBJ2-1, with TRBD2 as a possible D gene (5 bases). Germline CDR1 is LNHDA and CDR2 is SQIVND (reference sequence). V lost 6 bases and J lost 0, with 12 bases in between. There are 15 residues in the CDR3. The chain's CDR3 is CASRKGAVSYNEQFF. CDR3 DNA: TGTGCCAGTAGAAAAGGAGCGGTCTCCTACAATGAGCAGTTCTTC.

The rearrangement uses TRBV5-1 and TRBJ2-7; perhaps TRBD1 as D (7 bases). Trimming stripped 0 bases from V and 5 bases from J, with 15 bases between. Looked up from germline, CDR1 is SGHRS and CDR2 is YFSETQ. The CDR3 has 15 amino acids. The CDR3 spells CASSLEAGGFDEQYF. CDR3 bases: TGCGCCAGCAGCTTGGAGGCAGGGGGGTTCGACGAGCAGTACTTC.

The chain links TRBV19 to TRBJ1-3; D is unresolved. The CDR3 has 13 amino acids. The V gene's germline CDR1 is LNHDA and CDR2 SQIVND (reference sequence). The germline V and J ends were trimmed by 9 bases and 0 bases, with 9 bases remaining between them. This CDR3 reads CASVRDSGNTIYF. The CDR3 DNA reads as TGTGCCAGCGTTCGGGACTCTGGAAACACCATATATTTT.

The table lists this clone with a count of one. This sequence joins TRBV19 and TRBJ1-5; D uncertain. Germline V gene data show CDR1 as LNHDA and CDR2 as SQIVND (reference sequence). V was trimmed by 7 bases and J by 2 bases, leaving 18 bases between them. This CDR3 has 16 residues. Here the CDR3 reads CASNVEGAGGNQPQHF. In DNA form, the CDR3 reads TGTGCCAGTAATGTAGAAGGCGCTGGGGGCAATCAGCCCCAGCATTTT.

This clone occurred once. CDR3 protein: CASSLPGLSSYEQYF. The CDR3 DNA reads as TGTGCCAGCAGTTTACCAGGGTTAAGCTCCTACGAGCAGTACTTC. The chain combines TRBV5-4 with TRBJ2-7; D may be TRBD1 (5 bases). The V gene lost 5 bases and the J gene lost 0 bases, with 15 bases spanning the gap. The CDR3 is 15 amino acids. The germline CDR1 and CDR2 sequences are SGHNT and YYREEE (reference sequence).

The chain joins TRBV21-1 to TRBJ2-7; the table's TRBD2 call for D was not verified on the DNA. TRBV21-1 is deemed a pseudogene. This CDR3 is built from 16 residues. CDR3 in amino acids: CASSSIGGTSDYEQYF. CDR3 sequence (DNA): TGTGCCAGCAGCTCGATTGGAGGGACTAGCGACTACGAGCAGTACTTC.

The CDR3 sequence: CASSTGYQPQHF. Here the CDR3 DNA reads TGTGCCAGTAGCACGGGGTATCAGCCCCAGCATTTT. The chain uses TRBV19 and TRBJ1-5, with D unresolved. Germline V gives CDR1 LNHDA, CDR2 SQIVND (reference sequence). CDR3 length: 12 amino acids. V was clipped by 6 bases and J by 5 bases, with 8 bases between them.

The chain recombines TRBV5-1 with TRBJ2-1; TRBD2 matches at 12 bases. CDR1 is SGHRS and CDR2 is YFSETQ in the germline V gene. With 4 bases clipped from V and 0 bases from J, the junction kept 11 bases outside the gene matches. This CDR3 has 19 residues. The CDR3: CASSPLAGGPPSSYNEQFF. The CDR3 DNA reads TGCGCCAGCAGCCCACTAGCGGGAGGTCCCCCGAGCTCCTACAATGAGCAGTTCTTC.

This sequence joins TRBV5-6 and TRBJ1-1; D might be TRBD1 (5 bases). V gave up 2 bases and J gave up 4 bases, with 15 bases separating them. Per germline, CDR1 SGHDT and CDR2 YYEEEE. This CDR3 has 15 amino acids. CDR3 nucleotides: TGTGCCAGCAGCTTCTCAGGGCAACCTGCCACTGAAGCTTTCTTT. Translated, it gives CASSFSGQPATEAFF.

CDR3 in amino acids: CASRDPSGYTF. The DNA for the CDR3 is TGTGCCAGCAGGGACCCCTCTGGCTACACCTTC. V gene TRBV9 combines with J gene TRBJ1-2, with D unresolved. Germline lookup yields CDR1 SGDLS and CDR2 YYNGEE. V gave up 5 bases and J gave up 7 bases, with 9 bases separating them. The CDR3 runs 11 residues.

CDR3 residues: CASTPAGQGSEKLFF. The CDR3, as DNA: TGTGCCAGCACCCCGGCTGGCCAAGGGTCTGAAAAACTGTTTTTT. The chain uses TRBV7-2 and TRBJ1-4; D is ambiguous. From germline, CDR1 is SGHTA and CDR2 FQGNSA. The length of the CDR3 is 15 residues. Trimming removed 7 bases at V and 7 bases at J, with 19 bases between.

This chain uses TRBV6-1 with TRBJ1-2; D is uncertain. Germline assignment: CDR1 MNHNS and CDR2 SASEGT. V gave up 0 bases and J gave up 4 bases, with 15 bases separating them. The CDR3 consists of 16 residues. Written as DNA, the CDR3 is TGTGCCAGCAGTGAAGCGTTCTCGGCAGGACTCTATGGCTACACCTTC. Its translation is CASSEAFSAGLYGYTF.

This chain links TRBV7-9 with TRBJ2-3; D may be TRBD2 (5 bases). CDR3 size: 15 residues. Trimming shortened V by 2 bases and J by 0 bases, and 9 bases separated the two germline ends. Germline V gene data show CDR1 as SEHNR and CDR2 as FQNEAQ (reference sequence). CDR3 DNA: TGTGCCAGCAGCTTATCCGGGGTTAGCACAGATACGCAGTATTTT. Protein product: CASSLSGVSTDTQYF. The whole variable domain, remainder taken from reference TRBV7-9 and TRBJ2-3, is DTGVSQNPRHKITKRGQNVTFRCDPISEHNRLYWYRQTLGQGPEFLTYFQNEAQLEKSRLLSDRFSAERPKGSFSTLEIQRTEQGDSAMYLCASSLSGVSTDTQYFGPGTRLTVL.

This chain connects TRBV30 to TRBJ1-4; 8 nucleotides agree with TRBD1. The CDR3 loop spans 13 amino acids. V shed 3 bases and J 6 bases; nucleotides not matched to a gene: 3. In germline, CDR1 is GTSNPN, CDR2 SVGIG (reference sequence). The CDR3 DNA reads as TGTGCCTGGAGGGGGACAGGAGATGAAAAACTGTTTTTT. Its protein product is CAWRGTGDEKLFF.

The rearrangement joins TRBV30 to TRBJ2-5; perhaps TRBD2 as D (6 bases). Germline V CDR1 and CDR2: GTSNPN, SVGIG (reference sequence). This CDR3 has 14 residues. V was clipped by 3 bases and J by 4 bases, with 15 bases between them. CDR3 amino acids: CAWSDGRGRETQYF. CDR3 nucleotide sequence: TGTGCCTGGAGCGACGGGAGAGGGAGAGAGACCCAGTACTTC.